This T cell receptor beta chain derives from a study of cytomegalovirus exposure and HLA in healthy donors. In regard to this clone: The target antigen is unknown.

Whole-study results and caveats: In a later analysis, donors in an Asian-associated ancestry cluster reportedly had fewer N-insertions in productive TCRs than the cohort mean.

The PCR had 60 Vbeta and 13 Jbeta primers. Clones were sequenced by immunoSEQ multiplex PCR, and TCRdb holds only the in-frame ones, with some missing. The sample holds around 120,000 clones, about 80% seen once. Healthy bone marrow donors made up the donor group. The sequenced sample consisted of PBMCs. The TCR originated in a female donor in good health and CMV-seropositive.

For the CDR3, the DNA is TGTGCCAGCTCCTCCGGACAGGACGGCTACACCTTC. This encodes CASSSGQDGYTF. The V gene is TRBV18, the J gene TRBJ1-2; 7 bases are a match to TRBD1. Trimming cost V 6 bases and J 8 bases; bases outside gene matches: 6. CDR1 and CDR2 (germline): KGHSH, LQKENI. This CDR3 contains 12 residues.